This T cell receptor (beta chain) was sequenced for a study of T-cell reconstitution after alpha-beta-depleted transplantation in children. A library of TCRbeta sequences, prepared with unique molecular identifiers, was generated. TCRdb ran MiXCR on the PCR reads and lists one entry per CDR3 protein. The sample consists of about 610,000 distinct CDR3 sequences, over 9.5% of them appearing once. This clonotype was recorded a few times. The CDR3 is made up of 15 amino acids. CDR1 is SGHRS and CDR2 is YFSETQ in the germline V gene. Between the trimmed V and J ends, which lost 4 bases and 4 bases, there was a span of 15 bases.

This sequence originates from a human donor who donated a stem cell graft to a child with acute myeloid leukemia. Source: PBMCs from the stem cell graft donor, taken from the stem cell graft. The chain couples TRBV5-1 to TRBJ1-5; D is perhaps TRBD1 (5 bases). Here the CDR3 reads CASSPLGQVNQPQHF. CDR3 bases: TGCGCCAGCAGCCCCCTGGGGCAGGTGAATCAGCCCCAGCATTTT.